Included here is one T cell receptor (beta chain) sequence, with context. This record belongs to a study of blood T cell repertoires in COVID-19. The wider study: Acute-phase and convalescent COVID-19 samples originated in the United States, Italy and Spain. From T cells, B-cell-depleted T cells, or PBMCs came the material, which was cDNA or gDNA.

How the authors handled the data: It was from reference gene primer amplification that nucleated cell counts were estimated. Here immunoSEQ multiplex PCR was the method, and the copy in TCRdb shows in-frame clones only, minus some. V and J calls and clone size are given by that table; D and trimming were obtained from the DNA. This sample has around 190,000 clones, with around four fifths found just once. V was shortened by 5 bases and J by 7 bases, with 14 bases between the two germline ends. The germline V gene encodes CDR1 MNHEY and CDR2 SVGEGT. The CDR3 loop spans 14 amino acids. The TCR comes from a man aged 70 or older with active or convalescent COVID-19. Sequencing was carried out using peripheral blood. This chain links TRBV6-2 or TRBV6-3 with TRBJ2-2; D may be TRBD1 (6 bases). Here the CDR3 reads CASSPTGSGGELFF. CDR3 bases: TGTGCCAGCAGTCCCACAGGGAGTGGCGGGGAGCTGTTTTTT.